Below, 10 T cell receptor beta chains from the same sample are listed, as sequenced in a study of shared clonotypes between healthy human individuals. Assay: immunoSEQ multiplex PCR; the TCRdb copy retains only in-frame clones and omits some. Found here are about 100,000 clones, 68% of them singletons; the top ten hold roughly 49%. Material for sequencing was memory CD8+ T cells sorted from blood. Subset meaning: CD45RO+ cells pooled with CCR7-negative TemRA cells. These receptors all come from a young man in good health.

This clone was seen just once. J is TRBJ2-3 and V is TRBV21-1; the D call in the table, TRBD2, was not verified against the DNA. TRBV21-1 is a recognized pseudogene. The CDR3 covers 17 residues. The CDR3 bases are TGTGCCAGCAGCCCAAGGCGACTAGCGGGAGGCACAGATACGCAGTATTTT. It yields the protein CASSPRRLAGGTDTQYF.

The genes are TRBV7-2 and TRBJ2-5; D is unresolved. The CDR3 has 16 amino acids. V lost 0 bases and J 9 bases, leaving 20 bases between the germline ends. Germline assignment: CDR1 SGHTA and CDR2 FQGNSA. The CDR3 sequence is CASSLALQTPSRPQYF. CDR3 DNA: TGTGCCAGCAGCTTAGCCCTCCAAACCCCATCGAGACCCCAGTACTTC.

V usage is TRBV7-9 and J usage is TRBJ2-1, with a possible D match to TRBD2 (5 bases). Germline V CDR1 and CDR2: SEHNR, FQNEAQ (reference sequence). Trimming removed 5 bases from V and 4 bases from J, with 12 bases in between. The CDR3 is 14 amino acids. The CDR3 loop is CASSHPRGYNEQFF. As DNA, the CDR3 is TGTGCCAGCAGCCACCCGAGAGGGTACAATGAGCAGTTCTTC.

The chain employs TRBV5-4 and TRBJ1-5; tentatively, D is TRBD1 (6 bases). The CDR3 has 15 residues. Trimming removed 0 bases at V and 2 bases at J, with 9 bases between. Germline assignment: CDR1 SGHNT and CDR2 YYREEE (reference sequence). In DNA form, the CDR3 reads TGTGCCAGCAGCTTGGACGGGGGCGGCAATCAGCCCCAGCATTTT. Protein: CASSLDGGGNQPQHF.

This clone was detected only once. This chain uses TRBV2 with TRBJ2-1; TRBD2 matches 12 bases. This CDR3 is built from 15 residues. Germline V gives CDR1 SNHLY, CDR2 FYNNEI. The V segment lost 4 bases and the J segment 6 bases; nucleotides outside the gene matches: 4. DNA of the CDR3: TGTGCCAGCAGTGGCCTAGCGGGAGGGCCCAATGAGCAGTTCTTC. It encodes CASSGLAGGPNEQFF.

This clone has only one observation. The chain has TRBV28 and TRBJ2-7, with unresolved D. Germline V gene sequence: CDR1 MDHEN, CDR2 SYDVKM. V was cut by 11 bases and J by 2 bases, with 10 bases left in between. This CDR3 comprises 11 residues. The CDR3 DNA reads as TGTGCCGCAGCAGGAACCTACGAGCAGTACTTC. Translating it yields CAAAGTYEQYF.

This sequence joins TRBV2 and TRBJ2-5, with D perhaps TRBD1 or TRBD2 (5 bases each). The ends were cut back, 8 bases at V and 1 base at J, with 11 bases in the middle. The V gene's germline CDR1 is SNHLY and CDR2 FYNNEI. The CDR3 consists of 13 residues. The CDR3 sequence: CASCRDGQETQYF. The CDR3 DNA reads TGTGCCAGCTGTCGGGACGGCCAAGAGACCCAGTACTTC.

This clone showed up just once. The chain combines TRBV10-3 with TRBJ2-1, with 8 bases lining up with TRBD2. In germline, CDR1 is ENHRY, CDR2 SYGVKD. There are 15 residues in the CDR3. The J segment lost 8 bases and the V segment lost 7 bases, leaving 13 bases of the junction unmatched. CDR3 sequence: CAINTGTRGSHEQFF. CDR3 bases: TGTGCCATCAACACCGGGACTAGAGGGTCGCATGAGCAGTTCTTC.

The genes are TRBV19 and TRBJ2-7, with a possible D match to TRBD2 (6 bases). Germline-derived CDR1 and CDR2 are LNHDA and SQIVND (reference sequence). CDR3 length equals 13 residues. V gave up 5 bases and J gave up 3 bases, with 11 bases separating them. This CDR3 reads CASSRGIVYEQYF. In DNA, the CDR3 is TGTGCCAGTAGTCGGGGGATAGTCTACGAGCAGTACTTC.

This chain links TRBV14 with TRBJ2-2; D is possibly TRBD1 or TRBD2 (5 bases each). This CDR3 region has 13 residues. Per germline, CDR1 SGHDN and CDR2 FVKESK. Deletions cut 4 bases from V and 8 bases from J, with 11 bases between. The CDR3 sequence: CASSPFGGGELFF. The CDR3 DNA reads as TGTGCCAGCAGCCCCTTTGGGGGTGGGGAGCTGTTTTTT.